These 28 T cell receptor beta chains share one sample of origin, sequenced in a study of blood T cells in healthy people across ages. Primers used in a second PCR of about 7 to 12 cycles were a sample-barcoded 5' primer and a J-beta primer mix. TCRdb used MiXCR to reprocess the 5' RACE reads, holding one entry per CDR3 protein. Of under 1,000,000 distinct CDR3 sequences in the sample, 35% to 60% were seen once. Sequenced sample: blood. These receptors originate from a man at least 80 years old in good health.

Remarks on this clonotype: Germline is not matched at one junction end, which may reflect a read error. J is TRBJ2-3 and V is TRBV28, with 7 bases aligning to TRBD2. From germline, CDR1 is MDHEN and CDR2 SYDVKM. This CDR3 has 17 residues. CDR3 region: CASSLTAAGVSTDTQYF. The CDR3, as DNA: TGCGCCAGCAGTTTAACGGCGGCGGGAGTGAGCACAGATACGCAGTATTTT.

This clonotype was found a few times. This sequence joins TRBV29-1 and TRBJ2-1, with 9 bases aligning to TRBD1. This CDR3 is built from 12 residues. From germline, CDR1 is SQVTM and CDR2 ANQGSEA. J was trimmed by 8 bases and V by 7 bases; bases with no gene match: 6. The CDR3 protein is CSAGDRDYEQFF. The CDR3 DNA is TGCAGCGCCGGGGACAGGGATTATGAGCAGTTCTTC.

This chain links TRBV7-3 with TRBJ2-1; the match to TRBD2 covers 8 bases. The germline CDR1 and CDR2 sequences are SGHTA and FQGTGA. The CDR3 loop spans 15 amino acids. With 5 bases clipped from V and 4 bases from J, the junction kept 7 bases outside the gene matches. CDR3 coding DNA: TGTGCCAGCAGCGAAAGGACTAGCTTTTACAATGAGCAGTTCTTC. As protein: CASSERTSFYNEQFF.

This clonotype was detected once. The gene calls are TRBV9 and TRBJ2-3, with 10 bases aligning to TRBD2. V trimming: 0 bases; J trimming: 2 bases; junction bases outside the gene matches: 6. The CDR3 totals 17 residues. CDR1 SGDLS and CDR2 YYNGEE come from the germline V gene. CDR3 sequence reads: CASSVGILAGVTDTQYF. In nucleotides, the CDR3 is TGTGCCAGCAGCGTAGGGATTCTAGCGGGAGTCACAGATACGCAGTATTTT.

For this clonotype: The junction departs from germline at one end; a sequencing error may be responsible. This chain joins TRBV28 and TRBJ2-5, with TRBD2 matching over 11 bases. Per germline, CDR1 MDHEN and CDR2 SYDVKM. The CDR3 contains 15 residues. DNA for the CDR3: TGTGCCAACAGTTTAGCGACTAGCGGGAAAGAGACCCAGTACTTC. This codes for CANSLATSGKETQYF.

V usage is TRBV11-2 and J usage is TRBJ2-5; TRBD1 aligns across 9 bases. V gave up 5 bases and J gave up 2 bases; unmatched junction bases: 9. This CDR3 has 16 amino acids. The germline V gene encodes CDR1 SGHAT and CDR2 FQNNGV. Here the CDR3 DNA reads TGTGCCAGCAGCATCACAGGGGGCCTAACACAAGAGACCCAGTACTTC. The encoded protein is CASSITGGLTQETQYF.

This chain joins TRBV12-3 or TRBV12-4 and TRBJ1-4; 10 bases are a match to TRBD1. V trimming: 10 bases; J trimming: 8 bases; junction bases outside the gene matches: 10. The CDR3 consists of 14 residues. CDR3 residues: CATSFGTGVEKLFF. The CDR3 DNA reads as TGTGCCACATCTTTCGGGACAGGGGTAGAAAAACTGTTTTTT.

This chain connects TRBV7-2 to TRBJ2-2, with 10 bases that match TRBD2. Looked up from germline, CDR1 is SGHTA and CDR2 is FQGNSA. V shed 6 bases, J shed 4 bases, and the junction held 14 bases outside the gene matches. The CDR3 consists of 18 residues. This CDR3 is CASRSLGLASPSTGELFF. CDR3 coding DNA: TGTGCCAGCAGGTCCTTGGGACTAGCGAGTCCGAGCACCGGGGAGCTGTTTTTT.

This clonotype was picked up a small number of times. The V gene is TRBV9, the J gene TRBJ1-3; 7 bases align to TRBD1. V trimming: 3 bases; J trimming: 4 bases; junction bases outside the gene matches: 7. The CDR3 is made up of 15 amino acids. CDR1 and CDR2 (germline): SGDLS, YYNGEE. CDR3 region: CASSEQTGLGNTIYF. The CDR3 nucleotides read TGTGCCAGCAGCGAGCAGACAGGGTTGGGAAACACCATATATTTT.

The table lists this clonotype with many counts. Here the CDR3 reads CASSQDGGGRDEQFF. The CDR3 nucleotides read TGTGCCAGCAGCCAAGACGGGGGCGGACGGGATGAGCAGTTCTTC. The chain recombines TRBV4-2 with TRBJ2-1; tentatively, D is TRBD1 or TRBD2 (6 bases each). V was pared by 0 bases and J by 8 bases, with 14 bases between. Germline V gene sequence: CDR1 LGHNA, CDR2 YNFKEQ. The CDR3 runs to 15 residues.

This clonotype was detected only a few times. V gene TRBV28 combines with J gene TRBJ1-5; 7 bases agree with TRBD1. V was pared by 7 bases and J by 3 bases, with 9 bases of the junction left unmatched. The CDR3 extends over 15 amino acids. Germline V CDR1 and CDR2: MDHEN, SYDVKM. The CDR3 reads CASTSTGQINQPQHF. The CDR3 coding sequence is TGTGCCAGCACTTCTACGGGACAGATCAATCAGCCCCAGCATTTT.

The chain carries TRBV20-1 and TRBJ2-1, with 8 bases lining up with TRBD1. Germline trimming cut 5 bases from V and 1 base from J; bases unmatched to any gene: 4. Germline CDR1 DFQATT, CDR2 SNEGSKA (reference sequence). The CDR3 is made up of 14 amino acids. DNA of the CDR3: TGCAGTGCTTCTCAGGGGGCATCCTACAATGAGCAGTTCTTC. Its protein product is CSASQGASYNEQFF.

There are a few counts of this clonotype. This chain connects TRBV20-1 to TRBJ2-1, with 9 bases aligning to TRBD2. Germline-derived CDR1 and CDR2 are DFQATT and SNEGSKA (reference sequence). This CDR3 spans 13 amino acids. The V gene end was trimmed by 5 bases and the J gene end by 10 bases; junction bases not matched to a gene: 9. The CDR3 DNA follows: TGCAGTGCTGGCGTTAGCGGGAGTGGCGAGCAGTTCTTC. Protein product: CSAGVSGSGEQFF.

This clonotype was detected once. This may be a read error: a much more frequent sequence differs by one nucleotide. V and J are TRBV7-2 and TRBJ2-7; maybe TRBD2 (7 bases). The germline V gene encodes CDR1 SGHTA and CDR2 FQGNSA. CDR3 length equals 14 residues. The CDR3 is CANSSRGGVYEQYF. The CDR3 region has the DNA TGTGCCAACAGCTCGAGGGGGGGGGTCTACGAGCAGTACTTC.

This sequence joins TRBV9 and TRBJ2-4; tentatively, D is TRBD2 (5 bases). The J call may be faulty, since TRBJ2-7 better matches the DNA end. The length of the CDR3 is 11 residues. Germline V gene lookup returns CDR1 SGDLS and CDR2 YYNGEE. CDR3: CASGGPHEQYF. The CDR3 bases are TGTGCCAGCGGCGGGCCCCACGAGCAGTACTTC.

The chain is built from TRBV11-1 and TRBJ2-6; perhaps TRBD2 as D (5 bases). CDR3 length equals 15 residues. Germline CDR1 SGHAT, CDR2 FQDESV (reference sequence). V gave up 9 bases and J gave up 0 bases, with 12 bases separating them. CDR3 DNA: TGTGCCAGTAGGAAAGGGAGCTCTGGGGCCAACGTCCTGACTTTC. Its translation is CASRKGSSGANVLTF.

The CDR3 loop reads CASSQAPYNEQFF. CDR3 DNA: TGTGCCAGCAGCCAAGCCCCCTACAATGAGCAGTTCTTC. The chain links TRBV14 to TRBJ2-1; D unresolved. Trimming took 1 base from V and 2 from J, leaving 3 bases between them. The germline CDR1 and CDR2 sequences are SGHDN and FVKESK. The CDR3 is made up of 13 amino acids.

This clonotype came up a few times. The gene calls are TRBV7-9 and TRBJ2-4, with no clear D. Germline V lookup: CDR1 SEHNR, CDR2 FQNEAQ (reference sequence). The CDR3 is made up of 16 amino acids. The V and J ends lost 2 bases and 0 bases respectively, with 11 bases between them. CDR3 sequence: CASSLSAALAKNIQYF. CDR3 nucleotide sequence: TGTGCCAGCAGCTTATCGGCAGCTCTAGCCAAAAACATTCAGTACTTC.

The rearrangement uses TRBV12-3 or TRBV12-4 and TRBJ2-7, with D perhaps matching TRBD2 (6 bases). V shed 2 bases and J shed 5 bases, with 13 bases lying between them. This CDR3 is built from 14 residues. This CDR3 reads CASSLNKWGDEQYF. Written as DNA, the CDR3 is TGTGCCAGCAGTTTAAATAAGTGGGGGGACGAGCAGTACTTC.

This clonotype was seen once. The J gene is TRBJ2-1, the V gene TRBV9; D not resolved. With 0 bases removed from V and 7 bases from J, the gap between germline ends came to 8 bases. CDR1 is SGDLS, CDR2 YYNGEE, per germline. This CDR3 contains 13 residues. CDR3 coding DNA: TGTGCCAGCAGCGTAGGTGGGTGGAATGAGCAGTTCTTC. It is translated as CASSVGGWNEQFF. The whole variable domain, remainder taken from reference TRBV9 and TRBJ2-1, is DSGVTQTPKHLITATGQRVTLRCSPRSGDLSVYWYQQSLDQGLQFLIQYYNGEERAKGNILERFSAQQFPDLHSELNLSSLELGDSALYFCASSVGGWNEQFFGPGTRLTVL.

The V call is TRBV20-1, the J call TRBJ2-1; no clear D. The germline CDR1 and CDR2 sequences are DFQATT and SNEGSKA (reference sequence). V was shortened by 6 bases and J by 2 bases, with 17 bases between the two germline ends. The CDR3 contains 15 residues. In DNA form, the CDR3 reads TGCAGTGCCCGTCCGATCCTTGTGACCTACAATGAGCAGTTCTTC. The encoded protein is CSARPILVTYNEQFF.

This clonotype was counted many times. CDR3 residues: CASSQAPSPGLGLNEQYF. The CDR3 DNA reads TGCGCCAGCAGCCAAGCCCCCAGCCCGGGCCTAGGATTGAACGAGCAGTACTTC. The rearrangement links TRBV4-3 to TRBJ2-7; no firm D call. This CDR3 is built from 18 residues. CDR1 and CDR2 from the germline V gene are LGHNA and YSLEER. V was cut by 1 base and J by 5 bases, with 24 bases left in between.

The genes are TRBV7-2 and TRBJ2-2, with TRBD2 matching 11 bases. Trimming took 3 bases from V and 8 from J; bases not matched to a gene: 8. The CDR3 is made up of 16 amino acids. Germline V gives CDR1 SGHTA, CDR2 FQGNSA. The chain's CDR3 is CASSFGGTSGGGELFF. CDR3 in DNA: TGTGCCAGCAGCTTTGGCGGGACTAGCGGTGGGGGGGAGCTGTTTTTT. The full variable domain, its missing parts supplied by reference TRBV7-2 and TRBJ2-2, is GAGVSQSPSNKVTEKGKDVELRCDPISGHTALYWYRQSLGQGLEFLIYFQGNSAPDKSGLPSDRFSAERTGGSVSTLTIQRTQQEDSAVYLCASSFGGTSGGGELFFGEGSRLTVL.

Here the CDR3 reads CSVPGQGENEQFF. The CDR3 nucleotides read TGCAGCGTCCCGGGACAGGGGGAGAATGAGCAGTTCTTC. V is TRBV29-1 and J is TRBJ2-1, with 11 bases aligning to TRBD1. V lost 6 bases to trimming and J lost 7 bases; unmatched junction nucleotides: 5. Germline V gives CDR1 SQVTM, CDR2 ANQGSEA. The CDR3 length is 13 residues.

This chain connects TRBV18 to TRBJ2-7; TRBD2 might be the D (6 bases). Trimming removed 3 bases at V and 7 bases at J, with 16 bases between. The CDR3 has 14 residues. CDR1 and CDR2 from the germline V gene are KGHSH and LQKENI. The CDR3 sequence: CASSPVLAFGEQYF. The CDR3 region has the DNA TGTGCCAGCTCACCGGTCCTAGCGTTTGGGGAGCAGTACTTC. Drawing the rest from reference TRBV18 and TRBJ2-7, the complete variable domain is NAGVMQNPRHLVRRRGQEARLRCSPMKGHSHVYWYRQLPEEGLKFMVYLQKENIIDESGMPKERFSAEFPKEGPSILRIQQVVRGDSAAYFCASSPVLAFGEQYFGPGTRLTVT.

A few counts support this clonotype. The chain joins TRBV6-6 to TRBJ1-5; tentative D call: TRBD1 (6 bases). The germline V gene has CDR1 MNHNY and CDR2 SVGAGI (reference sequence). The CDR3 covers 13 residues. Trimming took off 4 bases at V and 7 bases at J, with 11 bases between the two ends. CDR3 region: CASSLNRAQPQHF. The CDR3 DNA sequence: TGTGCCAGCAGTTTAAACAGGGCCCAGCCCCAGCATTTT.

The chain has TRBV28 and TRBJ2-1; no clear D. The end of the DNA is better explained by TRBJ2-7, so the J call may be wrong. The CDR3 covers 12 residues. Germline-derived CDR1 and CDR2 are MDHEN and SYDVKM. CDR3 DNA: TGTGCCAGCCAAGACCCTCCCGGAGAGCAGTACTTC. Residues: CASQDPPGEQYF.

The gene calls are TRBV19 and TRBJ2-7, with 12 nucleotides matching TRBD1. Germline-derived CDR1 and CDR2 are LNHDA and SQIVND (reference sequence). The J segment lost 3 bases and the V segment lost 3 bases, leaving 3 bases of the junction unmatched. CDR3 length: 15 residues. Here the CDR3 DNA reads TGTGCCAGTAGTATGGGACAGGGGGCAATCTACGAGCAGTACTTC. Amino acids: CASSMGQGAIYEQYF.